This entry lists 28 T cell receptor beta chains sequenced from one sample in a study of identical twins. One entry per CDR3 protein, called by TCRdb with MiXCR from the 5' RACE reads. The repertoire holds about 240,000 distinct CDR3 sequences, with over 9.5% as singletons. These data were also filed under a second study, of yellow fever vaccine responses in identical twins.

Sequencing was carried out using memory (CD45RO+) T cells sorted from blood. The receptors derive from a woman aged 18-29 years in good health.

The J gene is TRBJ1-1, the V gene TRBV5-1; D call uncertain. CDR1 and CDR2 (germline): SGHRS, YFSETQ. The CDR3 spans 14 residues. V was shortened by 1 base and J by 0 bases, with 7 bases between the two germline ends. The CDR3 spells CASSLRALNTEAFF. Here the CDR3 DNA reads TGCGCCAGCAGCTTGAGGGCTCTGAACACTGAAGCTTTCTTT.

This chain links TRBV6-2 or TRBV6-3 with TRBJ2-7; 10 bases align to TRBD2. The trim removed 6 bases at V and 2 bases at J, leaving 7 bases unmatched. CDR1 and CDR2 from the germline V gene are MNHEY and SVGEGT. The CDR3 totals 15 residues. The CDR3 DNA reads as TGTGCCAGCAGGGCACTAGCGGGGCATCCCTACGAGCAGTACTTC. This encodes CASRALAGHPYEQYF.

This chain connects TRBV9 to TRBJ2-1, with 8 positions matching TRBD2. Germline CDR1 and CDR2: SGDLS and YYNGEE. The CDR3 length is 16 residues. Trimming took 0 bases from V and 1 from J; bases not matched to a gene: 3. Here the CDR3 DNA reads TGTGCCAGCAGCGTAGCCAGCGGGGGATCCTACAATGAGCAGTTCTTC. Protein product: CASSVASGGSYNEQFF.

This clonotype was seen at least ten times. V usage is TRBV7-9 and J usage is TRBJ1-1; no reliable D call. The V end lost 8 bases, the J end lost 0 bases, and 13 bases lay between the germline ends. CDR3 length: 14 amino acids. From germline, CDR1 is SEHNR and CDR2 FQNEAQ (reference sequence). The CDR3 is CASDNSDLNTEAFF. CDR3 bases: TGTGCCAGCGATAACAGCGATTTGAACACTGAAGCTTTCTTT.

This clonotype was picked up many times. CDR3 residues: CASRSGGQPNTGELFF. DNA for the CDR3: TGTGCCAGTAGATCGGGGGGCCAGCCGAACACCGGGGAGCTGTTTTTT. The chain has TRBV19 and TRBJ2-2; possible D gene TRBD2, 7 bases. The V gene's germline CDR1 is LNHDA and CDR2 SQIVND (reference sequence). This CDR3 comprises 16 residues. The V and J ends lost 6 bases and 0 bases respectively, with 14 bases between them.

The sample holds many counts of this clonotype. This sequence joins TRBV5-1 and TRBJ2-7; D not certain. The germline gives CDR1 SGHRS, CDR2 YFSETQ. V lost 1 base and J 0 bases, leaving 11 bases between the germline ends. The CDR3 has 15 amino acids. The CDR3 sequence is CASSLNSFSSYEQYF. The CDR3, as DNA: TGCGCCAGCAGCTTGAACAGTTTTAGCTCCTACGAGCAGTACTTC.

This clonotype was seen at least ten times. The chain has TRBV11-2 and TRBJ2-2; possibly TRBD2 for D (6 bases). This CDR3 has 17 amino acids. The V end lost 5 bases, the J end lost 2 bases, and 18 bases lay between the germline ends. CDR1 and CDR2 from the germline V gene are SGHAT and FQNNGV. The CDR3 coding sequence is TGTGCCAGCAGCCTGGGGCGGGGCTCTCCCAACACCGGGGAGCTGTTTTTT. Protein sequence: CASSLGRGSPNTGELFF.

This clonotype was found a few times. This chain joins TRBV5-6 and TRBJ2-1; TRBD2 agrees at 9 bases. This CDR3 region has 16 residues. With V trimmed by 3 bases and J by 0 bases, 4 bases remained unmatched. Germline loops: CDR1 SGHDT, CDR2 YYEEEE. The CDR3 DNA sequence: TGTGCCAGCAGCTGGCATAGCGGGAGCTCCTACAATGAGCAGTTCTTC. Its protein is CASSWHSGSSYNEQFF.

This clonotype was counted a few times. This chain connects TRBV6-2 or TRBV6-3 to TRBJ2-4; 9 bases map to TRBD2. V dropped 0 bases and J dropped 0; count of bases not matched to a gene: 6. Germline-derived CDR1 and CDR2 are MNHEY and SVGEGT. There are 18 residues in the CDR3. The CDR3 nucleotides are TGTGCCAGCAGTTACTCTAGAGCGGGGGGATTAGCCAAAAACATTCAGTACTTC. Protein sequence: CASSYSRAGGLAKNIQYF.

This clonotype has just a few counts. CDR3 loop: CASSPSRTGVNTGELFF. The CDR3 DNA reads TGTGCCAGCTCACCGTCCCGGACAGGGGTAAACACCGGGGAGCTGTTTTTT. The chain combines TRBV18 with TRBJ2-2, with TRBD1 matching 9 bases. Trimming took 3 bases from V and 2 from J; bases not matched to a gene: 7. The CDR3 runs 17 residues. The germline gives CDR1 KGHSH, CDR2 LQKENI.

The rearrangement links TRBV7-2 to TRBJ2-2; D gene uncertain. V was clipped by 1 base and J by 5 bases, with 11 bases between them. The CDR3 runs to 15 residues. CDR1 is SGHTA and CDR2 is FQGNSA in the germline V gene. The CDR3, as DNA: TGTGCCAGCAGCTTAGAAGCGCAGACGACCGGGGAGCTGTTTTTT. Amino acid sequence: CASSLEAQTTGELFF.

V usage is TRBV15 and J usage is TRBJ2-2; D is ambiguous. V was trimmed by 0 bases and J by 6 bases, leaving 8 bases between them. CDR1 LNHNV and CDR2 YYDKDF come from the germline V gene (reference sequence). The CDR3 length is 14 residues. The CDR3: CATSRDLKSGELFF. The DNA of the CDR3 is TGTGCCACCAGCAGAGATCTTAAGTCCGGGGAGCTGTTTTTT.

This sequence joins TRBV19 and TRBJ2-1, with 7 bases lining up with TRBD2. V lost 7 bases to trimming and J lost 5 bases; unmatched junction nucleotides: 14. Germline V lookup: CDR1 LNHDA, CDR2 SQIVND (reference sequence). CDR3 size: 16 residues. For the CDR3, the DNA is TGTGCCAGTACCCCCAGAGGCCGGGCGGGAGACAATGAGCAGTTCTTC. Its translation: CASTPRGRAGDNEQFF.

This clonotype has more than one count but fewer than ten. CDR3 residues: CASSQIRSGQETQYF. Written as DNA, the CDR3 is TGTGCCAGCAGCCAAATCCGGTCCGGGCAAGAGACCCAGTACTTC. The chain employs TRBV14 and TRBJ2-5; D gene unclear. Trimming took off 2 bases at V and 2 bases at J, with 12 bases between the two ends. The CDR3 runs 15 residues. The germline CDR1 and CDR2 sequences are SGHDN and FVKESK.

This clonotype was seen only a few times. This chain uses TRBV2 with TRBJ1-5; a weak D match, TRBD1 (5 bases). In germline, CDR1 is SNHLY, CDR2 FYNNEI. V was cut by 6 bases and J by 4 bases, with 16 bases left in between. This CDR3 has 15 residues. In DNA form, the CDR3 reads TGTGCCAGCAGGAGCCAGGGCGGGGAGAATCAGCCCCAGCATTTT. Amino acid sequence: CASRSQGGENQPQHF.

This clonotype has more than one count but fewer than ten. The V and J genes are TRBV3-1 and TRBJ2-1, with 10 bases aligning to TRBD2. Germline V gene sequence: CDR1 LGHDT, CDR2 YNNKEL (reference sequence). V lost 1 base to trimming and J lost 5 bases; unmatched junction nucleotides: 2. There are 15 residues in the CDR3. The CDR3 reads CASSQGLAGNNEQFF. For the CDR3, the DNA is TGTGCCAGCAGCCAAGGACTAGCGGGTAACAATGAGCAGTTCTTC.

This clonotype was detected ten times or more. CDR3 region: CSVAVGGFTYNEQFF. CDR3 DNA sequence: TGCAGCGTTGCGGTCGGCGGGTTCACCTACAATGAGCAGTTCTTC. The V gene is TRBV29-1, the J gene TRBJ2-1; tentative D call: TRBD2 (5 bases). Germline CDR1 is SQVTM and CDR2 is ANQGSEA. The CDR3 is made up of 15 amino acids. V was trimmed by 4 bases and J by 2 bases, leaving 15 bases between them.

This clonotype has a handful of counts. J is TRBJ2-7 and V is TRBV20-1; D is ambiguous. The germline gives CDR1 DFQATT, CDR2 SNEGSKA (reference sequence). The V end was cut by 0 bases, the J end by 6 bases, with 15 bases between. The CDR3 contains 14 residues. CDR3: CSARDWSASGEQYF. The CDR3 DNA follows: TGCAGTGCTAGAGATTGGTCGGCCTCAGGCGAGCAGTACTTC.

This rearrangement joins TRBV28 to TRBJ2-7; unclear D gene. V was cut by 6 bases and J by 0 bases, with 9 bases left in between. The length of the CDR3 is 13 residues. The germline V gene encodes CDR1 MDHEN and CDR2 SYDVKM. The CDR3 region is CASRPFNSYEQYF. The CDR3 nucleotides are TGTGCCAGCAGGCCTTTCAACTCCTACGAGCAGTACTTC.

J is TRBJ1-1 and V is TRBV7-2, with 11 bases lining up with TRBD1. The V segment lost 5 bases and the J segment 4 bases; nucleotides outside the gene matches: 12. CDR1 is SGHTA, CDR2 FQGNSA, per germline. The CDR3 loop spans 17 amino acids. CDR3 region: CASSPRTGGRSSTEAFF. The CDR3 DNA reads TGTGCCAGCAGCCCACGGACAGGGGGCCGTTCTAGCACTGAAGCTTTCTTT.

This clonotype appeared a single time. The chain uses TRBV5-1 and TRBJ2-5; D is unresolved. CDR1 and CDR2 from the germline V gene are SGHRS and YFSETQ. The V and J ends lost 5 bases and 1 base respectively, with 15 bases between them. This CDR3 spans 15 amino acids. CDR3 in DNA: TGCGCCAGCAGTGAAAGGTCCGTCCCCCAAGAGACCCAGTACTTC. Translated: CASSERSVPQETQYF.

V and J are TRBV12-3 or TRBV12-4 and TRBJ2-5, with TRBD2 identical over 10 bases. The CDR3 covers 15 residues. V was pared by 6 bases and J by 5 bases, with 9 bases of the junction left unmatched. CDR3 region: CASSPGLAQGETQYF. Here the CDR3 DNA reads TGTGCCAGCAGCCCGGGACTAGCGCAAGGGGAGACCCAGTACTTC.

This clonotype turned up a few times. The rearrangement links TRBV5-1 to TRBJ2-2; D is unclear. The CDR3 extends over 15 amino acids. Germline loops: CDR1 SGHRS, CDR2 YFSETQ. V gave up 0 bases and J gave up 4 bases, with 10 bases separating them. This chain's CDR3 is CASSLDGRITGELFF. The CDR3 region has the DNA TGCGCCAGCAGCTTGGACGGACGGATCACCGGGGAGCTGTTTTTT.

This clonotype occurred a few times. This chain uses TRBV7-8 with TRBJ2-7; D may match TRBD1 or TRBD2 (5 bases each). CDR1 is SGHVS, CDR2 FQNEAQ, per germline. This CDR3 is built from 12 residues. V was shortened by 1 base and J by 6 bases, with 7 bases between the two germline ends. The CDR3 region is CASSLDGAEQYF. The CDR3 DNA reads TGTGCCAGCAGCTTAGACGGGGCCGAGCAGTACTTC.

V usage is TRBV7-2 and J usage is TRBJ2-5, with 11 bases identical to TRBD2. Trimming took 0 bases from V and 5 from J; bases not matched to a gene: 8. The CDR3 extends over 17 amino acids. Per the germline V gene, CDR1 is SGHTA and CDR2 is FQGNSA. CDR3 sequence: CASSLAGSGRATETQYF. In DNA, the CDR3 is TGTGCCAGCAGCTTAGCTGGTAGCGGGAGGGCCACGGAGACCCAGTACTTC.

This clonotype has only a few counts. The V call is TRBV21-1, the J call TRBJ2-3; TRBD1, the table's D call, was not compared with the DNA. TRBV21-1 is a pseudogene segment. The CDR3 has 21 residues. The CDR3 region has the DNA TGTGCCAGCATACATTTAATCCCGACAGATAAGGGACATCGAAACACAGATACGCAGTATTTT. Amino acids: CASIHLIPTDKGHRNTDTQYF.

A few counts support this clonotype. This chain uses TRBV7-2 with TRBJ2-3; D is uncertain. CDR3 length equals 11 residues. Germline V gene sequence: CDR1 SGHTA, CDR2 FQGNSA. The CDR3 DNA reads TGTGCTTGTCGTAGCACAGATACGCAGTATTTT. It translates to CACRSTDTQYF.

This clonotype was detected a few times. The genes are TRBV7-3 and TRBJ2-3, with 8 bases identical to TRBD2. The J segment lost 5 bases and the V segment lost 1 base, leaving 11 bases of the junction unmatched. CDR1 SGHTA and CDR2 FQGTGA come from the germline V gene. This CDR3 spans 17 amino acids. CDR3 nucleotides: TGTGCCAGCAGCTTAAACCCACCCGGGACTAGGGGAGATACGCAGTATTTT. Residues: CASSLNPPGTRGDTQYF.